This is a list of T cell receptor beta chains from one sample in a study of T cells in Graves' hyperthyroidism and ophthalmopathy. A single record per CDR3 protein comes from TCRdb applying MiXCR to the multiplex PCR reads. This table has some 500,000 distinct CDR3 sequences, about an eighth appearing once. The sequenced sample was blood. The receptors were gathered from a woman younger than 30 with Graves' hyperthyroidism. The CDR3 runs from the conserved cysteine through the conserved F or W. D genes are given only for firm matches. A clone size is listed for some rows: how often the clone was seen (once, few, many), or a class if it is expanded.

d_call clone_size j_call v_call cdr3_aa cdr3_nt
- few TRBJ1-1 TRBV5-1 CASSLWQADTEAFF TGCGCCAGCAGCTTGTGGCAGGCCGACACTGAAGCTTTCTTT
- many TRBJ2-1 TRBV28 CASHGSSSYNEQFF TGTGCCAGCCATGGGTCAAGCTCCTACAATGAGCAGTTCTTC
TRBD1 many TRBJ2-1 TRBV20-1 CSAERGRGGLLGPNEQFF TGCAGTGCTGAGAGGGGGCGAGGGGGCCTACTCGGCCCAAATGAGCAGTTCTTC
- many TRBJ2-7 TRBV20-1 CSARTAEAYEQYF TGCAGTGCCCGGACAGCCGAAGCCTACGAGCAGTACTTC
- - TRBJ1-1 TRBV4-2 CASSQDLYVGNTEAFF TGTGCCAGCAGCCAAGATCTTTACGTTGGGAACACTGAAGCTTTCTTT
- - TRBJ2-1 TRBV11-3 CASSLAGSGDEQFF TGTGCCAGCAGCTTAGCGGGATCCGGAGACGAGCAGTTCTTC
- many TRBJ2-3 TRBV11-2 CASSYLGLTVEQAHTQYF TGTGCCAGCAGCTACCTCGGCTTAACGGTGGAACAGGCGCATACGCAGTATTTT
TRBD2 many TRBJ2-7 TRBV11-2 CASSSPTGAGVYEQYF TGTGCCAGCAGCAGCCCGACGGGAGCGGGGGTCTACGAGCAGTACTTC
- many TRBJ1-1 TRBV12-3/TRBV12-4 CASTSGLRGAFF TGTGCCAGCACCTCGGGACTACGAGGAGCTTTCTTT
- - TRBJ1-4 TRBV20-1 CSALGRGWKLFF TGCAGTGCCCTGGGCCGGGGATGGAAACTGTTTTTT
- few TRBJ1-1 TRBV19 CATSLRLNTEAFF TGTGCCACCTCCCTTCGCCTGAACACTGAAGCTTTCTTT
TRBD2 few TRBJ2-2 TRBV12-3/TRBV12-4 CASSLLGGSTGELFF TGTGCCAGCAGTTTGTTGGGGGGGAGCACCGGGGAGCTGTTTTTT
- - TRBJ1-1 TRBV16 CASSYHENTEAFF TGTGCCAGCAGTTACCATGAGAACACTGAAGCTTTCTTT
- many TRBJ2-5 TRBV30 CAWSRETQYF TGTGCCTGGAGCCGGGAGACCCAGTACTTC
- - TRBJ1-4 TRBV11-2 CASSHYGGSYNEKLFF TGTGCCAGCAGCCACTATGGGGGTTCTTATAATGAAAAACTGTTTTTT
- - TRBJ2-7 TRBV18 CASSPTGGFTYEQYF TGTGCCAGCTCACCAACGGGCGGGTTTACCTACGAGCAGTACTTC
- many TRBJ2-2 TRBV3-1 CASSQLESNTGELFF TGTGCCAGCAGCCAACTTGAATCGAACACCGGGGAGCTGTTTTTT
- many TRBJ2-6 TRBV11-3 CASSLVSSGANVLTF TGTGCCAGCAGCTTAGTTAGCTCTGGGGCCAACGTCCTGACTTTC
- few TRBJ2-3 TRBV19 CASSAFRSTDTQYF TGTGCCAGTAGTGCCTTCCGGAGCACAGATACGCAGTATTTT
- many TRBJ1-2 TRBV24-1 CATSDLGTSVSGYTF TGTGCCACCAGTGATTTGGGGACGTCGGTCTCGGGCTACACCTTC
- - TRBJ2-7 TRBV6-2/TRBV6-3 CASRYGKGEQYF TGTGCCAGCAGATATGGTAAAGGCGAGCAGTACTTC
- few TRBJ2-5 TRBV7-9 CASSTPVGAQYF TGTGCCAGCAGCACCCCCGTTGGGGCCCAGTACTTC
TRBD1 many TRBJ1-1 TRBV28 CASSLWAGGLNTEAFF TGTGCCAGCAGTTTATGGGCAGGGGGCCTGAACACTGAAGCTTTCTTT
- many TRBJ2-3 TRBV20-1 CSARLSGVSTTDTQYF TGCAGTGCTAGATTGTCAGGGGTTTCGACCACAGATACGCAGTATTTT
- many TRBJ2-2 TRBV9 CASSPAGNTGELFF TGTGCCAGCAGCCCCGCGGGGAACACCGGGGAGCTGTTTTTT
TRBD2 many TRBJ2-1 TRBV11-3 CASSLVGLADYNEQFF TGTGCCAGCAGCTTAGTAGGACTAGCGGACTACAATGAGCAGTTCTTC
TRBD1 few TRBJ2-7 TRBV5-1 CASSPDREPYEQYF TGCGCCAGCAGCCCCGACAGGGAACCCTACGAGCAGTACTTC
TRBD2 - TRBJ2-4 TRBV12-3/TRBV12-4 CASSLSGGTGNIQYF TGTGCCAGCAGTTTAAGCGGGGGCACCGGAAACATTCAGTACTTC
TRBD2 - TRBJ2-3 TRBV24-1 CAIPRTSGNTDTQYF TGTGCCATCCCCCGGACTAGCGGGAACACAGATACGCAGTATTTT
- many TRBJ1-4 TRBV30 CAWSGPYALGKEKLFF TGTGCCTGGAGCGGGCCTTATGCACTGGGGAAGGAAAAACTGTTTTTT
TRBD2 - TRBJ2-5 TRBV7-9 CASSSDGLARRETQYF TGTGCCAGCAGCTCGGATGGACTAGCTAGGAGGGAGACCCAGTACTTC
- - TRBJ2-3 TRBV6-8 CASSMVRDTQYF TGTGCCAGCAGTATGGTTAGAGATACGCAGTATTTT
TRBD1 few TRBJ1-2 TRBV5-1 CASSLPDRNYGYTF TGCGCCAGCAGCTTGCCGGACAGGAACTATGGCTACACCTTC
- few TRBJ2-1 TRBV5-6 CASSLGLGGTPPYNEQFF TGTGCCAGCAGCTTGGGGCTGGGCGGGACTCCTCCCTACAATGAGCAGTTCTTC
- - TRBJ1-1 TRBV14 CASSRVRNTEAFF TGTGCCAGCAGCCGGGTCCGGAACACTGAAGCTTTCTTT
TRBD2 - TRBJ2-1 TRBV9 CASSTRTSGILEQFF TGTGCCAGCAGCACGCGGACTAGCGGGATCCTTGAGCAGTTCTTC
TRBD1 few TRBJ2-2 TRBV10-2 CASGTGAGELFF TGCGCCAGCGGGACAGGGGCCGGGGAGCTGTTTTTT
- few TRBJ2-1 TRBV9 CASSVGGPSYEQFF TGTGCCAGCAGCGTAGGTGGCCCCTCGTATGAGCAGTTCTTC
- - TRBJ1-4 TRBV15 CATSSSPGRGVDEKLFF TGTGCCACCAGCAGTTCTCCCGGGAGGGGCGTCGATGAAAAACTGTTTTTT
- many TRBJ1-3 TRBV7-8 CASSLLGTVNSGNTIYF TGTGCCAGCAGCTTACTAGGGACGGTTAACTCTGGAAACACCATATATTTT
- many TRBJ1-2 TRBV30 CAWSVNRLVYGYTF TGTGCCTGGAGTGTTAACCGCCTCGTCTATGGCTACACCTTC
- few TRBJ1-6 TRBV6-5 CASSYSSRRPLYNSPLHF TGTGCCAGCAGTTACTCCTCCCGGCGGCCACTTTATAATTCACCCCTCCACTTT
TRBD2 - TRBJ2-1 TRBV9 CASSPRGASGRGNEQFF TGTGCCAGCAGCCCCAGAGGAGCTAGCGGGAGGGGTAATGAGCAGTTCTTC
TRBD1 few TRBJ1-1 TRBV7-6 CASSFSPGQGVLNTEAFF TGTGCCAGCAGCTTCTCACCGGGACAGGGGGTTCTGAACACTGAAGCTTTCTTT
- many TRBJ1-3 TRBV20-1 CSARLGSTYGNTIYF TGCAGTGCTAGACTGGGGTCGACTTATGGAAACACCATATATTTT
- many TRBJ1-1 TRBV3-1 CASSQDLAGNTEAFF TGTGCCAGCAGCCAAGATCTAGCAGGGAACACTGAAGCTTTCTTT
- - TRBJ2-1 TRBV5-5 CASTFTGRSYNEQFF TGTGCCAGCACCTTCACAGGGAGGTCCTACAATGAGCAGTTCTTC
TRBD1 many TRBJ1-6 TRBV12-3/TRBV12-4 CASRLDRDNSPLHF TGTGCCAGCAGATTGGACAGGGATAATTCACCCCTCCACTTT
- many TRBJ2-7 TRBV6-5 CASSYDYEQYF TGTGCCAGCAGTTACGACTACGAGCAGTACTTC
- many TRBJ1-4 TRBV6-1 CASSPWDANTEKLFF TGTGCCAGCAGTCCCTGGGACGCGAACACTGAAAAACTGTTTTTT